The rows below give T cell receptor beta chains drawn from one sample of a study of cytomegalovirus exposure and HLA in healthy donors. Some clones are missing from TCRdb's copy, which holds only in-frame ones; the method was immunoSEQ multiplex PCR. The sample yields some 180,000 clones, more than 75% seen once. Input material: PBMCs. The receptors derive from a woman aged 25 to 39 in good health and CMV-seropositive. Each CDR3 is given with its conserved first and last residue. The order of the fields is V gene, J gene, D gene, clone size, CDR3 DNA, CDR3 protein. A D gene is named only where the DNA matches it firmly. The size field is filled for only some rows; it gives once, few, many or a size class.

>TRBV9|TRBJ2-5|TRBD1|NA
TGTGCCAGCAGCGTGAGGGGGCGCGACGAGACCCAGTACTTC
CASSVRGRDETQYF
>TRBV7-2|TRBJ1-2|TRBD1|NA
TGTGCCAGCAGCTTAGGGGGGACAGGGGGCAGCTATGGCTACACCTTC
CASSLGGTGGSYGYTF
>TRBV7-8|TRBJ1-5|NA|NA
TGTGCCAGCAGCCCGGGACACTTGGGCCCTAATCAGCCCCAGCATTTT
CASSPGHLGPNQPQHF
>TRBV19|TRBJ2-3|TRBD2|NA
TGTGCCAGTAGTCTTGGGACTAGCGGGGGGGCGCCCACAGATACGCAGTATTTT
CASSLGTSGGAPTDTQYF
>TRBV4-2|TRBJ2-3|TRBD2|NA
TGTGCCAGCAGCCAAGATCTAGTGGGGGGGGTCACAGATACGCAGTATTTT
CASSQDLVGGVTDTQYF
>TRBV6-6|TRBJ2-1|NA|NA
TGTGCCAGCAGTTACTCCCGAGGGTCCTACAATGAGCAGTTCTTC
CASSYSRGSYNEQFF
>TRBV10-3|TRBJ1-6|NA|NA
TGTGCCATCAGGGCAGAATATAATTCACCCCTCCACTTT
CAIRAEYNSPLHF
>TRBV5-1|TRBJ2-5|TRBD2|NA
TGCGCCAGCAGCTTGCTGGGGAGGGGAGGCCAAGAGACCCAGTACTTC
CASSLLGRGGQETQYF
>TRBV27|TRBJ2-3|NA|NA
TGTGCCAGCAGTTTGCGGACAGATACGCAGTATTTT
CASSLRTDTQYF
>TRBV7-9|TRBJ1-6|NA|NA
TGTGCCAGCAGTCGATCCTCAGGCGTTTCACCCCTCCACTTT
CASSRSSGVSPLHF
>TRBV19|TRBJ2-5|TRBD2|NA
TGTGCCAGTAGTATCCTCGCGGGGGATTACCAAGAGACCCAGTACTTC
CASSILAGDYQETQYF
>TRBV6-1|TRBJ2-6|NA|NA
TGTGCCAGCCTAGAGACCGCTTCTGGGGCCAACGTCCTGACTTTC
CASLETASGANVLTF
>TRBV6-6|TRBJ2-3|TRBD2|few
TGTGCCAGCAGTCACACCCCCTCTAGCGGCGCAGATACGCAGTATTTT
CASSHTPSSGADTQYF
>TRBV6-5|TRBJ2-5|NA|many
TGTGCCAGCAGTCCCGACGGGTACCAAGAGACCCAGTACTTC
CASSPDGYQETQYF
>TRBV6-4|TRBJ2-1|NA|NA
TGTGCCAGCAGTGACTTCCCGGGGGGCCTTAAGTTCTTC
CASSDFPGGLKFF
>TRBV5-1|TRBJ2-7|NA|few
TGCGCCAGCAGCTTAACCGGGGAACGAGACGAGCAGTACTTC
CASSLTGERDEQYF
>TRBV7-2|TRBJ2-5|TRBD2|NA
TGTGCCAGCGGGAAGCGGGGGGAGACCCAGTACTTC
CASGKRGETQYF
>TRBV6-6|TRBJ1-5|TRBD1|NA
TGTGCCAGCATCGACAGGGTTCGGAATCAGCCCCAGCATTTT
CASIDRVRNQPQHF
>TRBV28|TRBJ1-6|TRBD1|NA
TGTGCCAGCAGTCGCCGGGACAGGGAATGGAATTCACCCCTCCACTTT
CASSRRDREWNSPLHF
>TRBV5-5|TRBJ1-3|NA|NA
TGTGCCAGCAGCCCAACCCTTGACAGACCGAGCTCTGGAAACACCATATATTTT
CASSPTLDRPSSGNTIYF
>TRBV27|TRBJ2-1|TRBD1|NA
TGTGCCAGCAGTAAAAATACAGGGGGCTCCTACAATGAGCAGTTCTTC
CASSKNTGGSYNEQFF
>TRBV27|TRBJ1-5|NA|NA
TGTGCCAGCAGTTTACCTCCCCCCGAGATCTTTAATCAGCCCCAGCATTTT
CASSLPPPEIFNQPQHF
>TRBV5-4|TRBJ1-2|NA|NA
TGTGCCAGCAGTCTAGTCGGATCTAACTATGGCTACACCTTC
CASSLVGSNYGYTF
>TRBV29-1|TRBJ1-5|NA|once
TGCAGCGTTGAAGGCGGGGATGGGCTGCGGCATTTT
CSVEGGDGLRHF
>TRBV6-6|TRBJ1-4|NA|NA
TGTGCCAGCAGTTACCGGTTTTTTGAAAAACTGTTTTTT
CASSYRFFEKLFF
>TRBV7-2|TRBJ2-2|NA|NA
TGTGCCAGCAGCCTCCGTTGGGAGCTGTTTTTT
CASSLRWELFF
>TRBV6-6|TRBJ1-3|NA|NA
TGTGCCAGCAGTACAGGGTTTACAGGAAACACCATATATTTT
CASSTGFTGNTIYF
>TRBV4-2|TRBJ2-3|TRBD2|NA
TGTGCCAGCAGCCAACTAAGCGGGGGGGGCCTAGGCACAGATACGCAGTATTTT
CASSQLSGGGLGTDTQYF
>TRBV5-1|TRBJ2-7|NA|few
TGCGCCAGCAGCTTCCAGGGTTTGGTGTACGAGCAGTACTTC
CASSFQGLVYEQYF
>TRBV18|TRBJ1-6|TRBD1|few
TGTGCCAGCTCACCCCCGGGACAGGGGGCGGACTCACCCCTCCACTTT
CASSPPGQGADSPLHF
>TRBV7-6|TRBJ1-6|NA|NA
TGTGCCAGCAGCTTAGTGGAGGATAATTCACCCCTCCACTTT
CASSLVEDNSPLHF
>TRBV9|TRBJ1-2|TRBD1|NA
TGTGCCAGCAGCCATCCCAGGAAGCGGGACAGGGTGTATGGCTACACCTTC
CASSHPRKRDRVYGYTF
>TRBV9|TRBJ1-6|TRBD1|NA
TGTGCCAGCAGCTTCCAGGGGGACAGGTCCTCCCCCCTCCACTTT
CASSFQGDRSSPLHF
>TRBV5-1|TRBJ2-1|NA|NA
TGCGCCAGCAGTCCGGGGGACTCCTACAATGAGCAGTTCTTC
CASSPGDSYNEQFF
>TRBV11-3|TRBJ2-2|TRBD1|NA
TGTGCCAGCAGCTTACCGGGACAGGGGGGACAGAGACAGAACACCGGGGAGCTGTTTTTT
CASSLPGQGGQRQNTGELFF
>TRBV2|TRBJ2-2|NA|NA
TGTGCCAGCATTAGACAGGGAGGCACCGGGGAGCTGTTTTTT
CASIRQGGTGELFF
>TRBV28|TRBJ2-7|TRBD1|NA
TGTGCCCTCTCGGGGGGACAGGGCATCTACGAGCAGTACTTC
CALSGGQGIYEQYF
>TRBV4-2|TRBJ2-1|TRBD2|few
TGTGCCAGCAGCCAAGAAAATAGCGGGGGGGCGAATGAGCAGTTCTTC
CASSQENSGGANEQFF
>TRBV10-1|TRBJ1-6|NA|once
TGCGCCAGCAGCCCTGGAACAGGGCATAATTCACCCCTCCACTTT
CASSPGTGHNSPLHF
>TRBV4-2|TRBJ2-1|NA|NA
TGTGCCAGCAGCCCCCCCGAGGATGAGCAGTTCTTC
CASSPPEDEQFF
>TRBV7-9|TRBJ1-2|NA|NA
TGTGCCAGCAGCCCCAGACAAGGCGCTTCGACATTC
CASSPRQGASTF
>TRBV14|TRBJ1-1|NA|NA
TGTGCCAGCAGCCTTACGAGGAACGCTGAAGCTTTCTTT
CASSLTRNAEAFF
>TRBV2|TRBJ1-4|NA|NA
TGTGCCAGCAGGGGGGGGGCCGCTTGGGCTAATGAAAAACTGTTTTTT
CASRGGAAWANEKLFF
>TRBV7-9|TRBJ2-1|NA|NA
TGTGCCAGCAGCTTAAACAGGGTCGATGAGCAGTTCTTC
CASSLNRVDEQFF
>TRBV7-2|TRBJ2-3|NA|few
TGTGCCAGCAGCGGAAATGCACACAGAGATACGCAGTATTTT
CASSGNAHRDTQYF
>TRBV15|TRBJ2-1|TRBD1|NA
TGTGCCACCAGCAGCGGACAGGGGTACAATGAGCAGTTCTTC
CATSSGQGYNEQFF
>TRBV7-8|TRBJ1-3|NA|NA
TGTGCCAGCAGCTTCCGAGGTGGAAGCACCATATATTTT
CASSFRGGSTIYF
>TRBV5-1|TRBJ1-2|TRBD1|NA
TGCGCCAGCAGCCCGGGGACAGGGGGTGATGGCTACACCTTC
CASSPGTGGDGYTF
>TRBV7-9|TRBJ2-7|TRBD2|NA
TGTGCCAGCAGCTCTACCAAAAGGGAGGGCCTTACCCCCTACGAGCAGTACTTC
CASSSTKREGLTPYEQYF
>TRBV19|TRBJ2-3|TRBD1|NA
TGTGCCAGTAGTATACGGACAGGGGGCACAGATACGCAGTATTTT
CASSIRTGGTDTQYF
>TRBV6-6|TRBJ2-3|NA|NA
TGTGCCAGCAGTTACCAGGGCAGCTCCACAGATACGCAGTATTTT
CASSYQGSSTDTQYF
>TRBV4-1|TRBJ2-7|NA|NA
TGCGCCAGCAGCCAAGCAACTAACTCCTACGAGCAGTACTTC
CASSQATNSYEQYF
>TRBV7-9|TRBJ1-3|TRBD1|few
TGTGCCAGCAGCCCGGCAAGGGGGCGGAGTGGAAACACCATATATTTT
CASSPARGRSGNTIYF
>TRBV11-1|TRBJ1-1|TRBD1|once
TGTGCCAGCAGCCGATTCGGACAGGGAGGCACTGAAGCTTTCTTT
CASSRFGQGGTEAFF